A single sample is the source of the 22 T cell receptor beta chains below, sequenced in a study of T cells in localized non-small cell lung cancer. The assay was immunoSEQ multiplex PCR, and TCRdb's table has in-frame clones only and misses some. The sample yields about 1,300 clones, 40% seen once. Material: lung tumor tissue, obtained before any cancer treatment. The receptors shown here come from a woman aged 35 to 69 with stage II squamous cell lung carcinoma.

The chain carries TRBV19 and TRBJ2-1; TRBD1 is a possible D gene (6 bases). V lost 6 bases and J 6 bases, leaving 18 bases between the germline ends. The CDR3 length is 15 residues. Germline V gives CDR1 LNHDA, CDR2 SQIVND (reference sequence). CDR3 bases: TGTGCCAGTAGGCCTCCCAGGGGAAGGGGCAATGAGCAGTTCTTC. It specifies CASRPPRGRGNEQFF.

In its sample, this clone is hyperexpanded. This chain uses TRBV6-8 with TRBJ2-7, with 8 bases lining up with TRBD1. The germline V gene has CDR1 MNHGY and CDR2 SAAAGT. The CDR3 runs 14 residues. V lost 6 bases, J lost 3 bases, and 7 bases stayed unmatched. CDR3 in amino acids: CASSPSTGDYEQYF. In DNA form, the CDR3 reads TGTGCCAGCAGCCCTTCGACAGGGGACTACGAGCAGTACTTC.

The rearrangement uses TRBV23-1 and TRBJ2-5; D may be TRBD1 or TRBD2 (6 bases each). TRBV23-1 is designated an ORF whose function remains uncertain. The V end was cut by 6 bases, the J end by 5 bases, with 13 bases between. The CDR3 covers 13 residues. The chain's CDR3 is CASSPRGGETQYF. The CDR3 DNA reads TGCGCCAGCAGCCCCAGAGGGGGGGAGACCCAGTACTTC.

V is TRBV29-1 and J is TRBJ1-1; TRBD1 aligns across 10 bases. In germline, CDR1 is SQVTM, CDR2 ANQGSEA. The CDR3 contains 13 residues. Trimming at V came to 5 bases and at J to 1 base, leaving 1 base not matched to a gene. The CDR3 is CSVRTGGNTEAFF. The DNA of the CDR3 is TGCAGCGTTCGGACAGGGGGGAACACTGAAGCTTTCTTT.

The chain links TRBV18 to TRBJ2-7; no clear D. Germline values: CDR1 KGHSH, CDR2 LQKENI. This CDR3 is built from 13 residues. The V end was cut by 5 bases, the J end by 1 base, with 9 bases between. The CDR3 nucleotides are TGTGCCAGCTCAGGTCAGACTTCCTACGAGCAGTACTTC. It is translated as CASSGQTSYEQYF.

Comment on this clone: The junction differs from germline at one of its ends, possibly a read error. V usage is TRBV6-8 and J usage is TRBJ1-2, with TRBD1 identical over 9 bases. The CDR3 length is 13 residues. Germline assignment: CDR1 MNHGY and CDR2 SAAAGT. DNA of the CDR3: TGTGCTAGCAGCTACAGGGGGCGTGAGGGCTACACCTTC. Amino acids: CASSYRGREGYTF.

The V and J genes are TRBV28 and TRBJ2-2; D is unresolved. The CDR3 consists of 16 residues. Germline V gene data show CDR1 as MDHEN and CDR2 as SYDVKM. V lost 3 bases and J lost 2, with 13 bases in between. The CDR3 sequence: CASSFRVSKNTGELFF. CDR3 bases: TGTGCCAGCAGTTTTCGGGTATCCAAAAACACCGGGGAGCTGTTTTTT.

V is TRBV6-7 and J is TRBJ2-1, with D perhaps TRBD1 (6 bases). TRBV6-7 is treated as an ORF (open reading frame) with a function not yet certain. This CDR3 comprises 11 residues. Trimming stripped 1 base from V and 12 bases from J, with 7 bases between. In nucleotides, the CDR3 is TGTGCCAGCAGTTACTACAGGGTGCAGTTCTTC. As protein: CASSYYRVQFF.

V is TRBV19 and J is TRBJ1-2; D uncertain. Germline V lookup: CDR1 LNHDA, CDR2 SQIVND (reference sequence). The CDR3 extends over 16 amino acids. With 3 bases removed from V and 4 bases from J, the gap between germline ends came to 18 bases. The CDR3, as DNA: TGTGCCAGTAGTATCCGGCCCCTGTGGGCGGCCTATGGCTACACCTTC. Its translation is CASSIRPLWAAYGYTF.

The table lists this clone with a count of one. The gene calls are TRBV15 and TRBJ1-1, with no clear D. The CDR3 sequence is 16 residues long. CDR1 and CDR2 (germline): LNHNV, YYDKDF (reference sequence). Trimming took 1 base from V and 3 from J, leaving 15 bases between them. CDR3 amino acids: CATSRVGNLDYTEAFF. The CDR3 DNA reads as TGTGCCACCAGCAGAGTGGGGAATTTAGATTACACTGAAGCTTTCTTT.

This chain uses TRBV18 with TRBJ2-7; D may be TRBD1 (7 bases). Germline V lookup: CDR1 KGHSH, CDR2 LQKENI. Trimming left V 2 bases short and J 4 bases short, with 12 bases between. The length of the CDR3 is 14 residues. Here the CDR3 DNA reads TGTGCCAGCTCACCAACCGCAGGGGGGTACGAGCAGTACTTC. The encoded protein is CASSPTAGGYEQYF. Filled out from reference TRBV18 and TRBJ2-7, the complete variable domain reads NAGVMQNPRHLVRRRGQEARLRCSPMKGHSHVYWYRQLPEEGLKFMVYLQKENIIDESGMPKERFSAEFPKEGPSILRIQQVVRGDSAAYFCASSPTAGGYEQYFGPGTRLTVT.

This clone was observed a handful of times. The chain employs TRBV4-1 and TRBJ1-1, with D unresolved. CDR1 is MGHRA and CDR2 is YSYEKL in the germline V gene. There are 12 residues in the CDR3. Trimming took off 3 bases at V and 5 bases at J, with 7 bases between the two ends. CDR3 coding DNA: TGCGCCAGCAGCCAGGGGAGTACTGAAGCTTTCTTT. Protein: CASSQGSTEAFF.

The chain recombines TRBV19 with TRBJ1-1, with D unresolved. The CDR3 has 13 residues. The V end was cut by 7 bases, the J end by 8 bases, with 17 bases between. Germline values: CDR1 LNHDA, CDR2 SQIVND (reference sequence). CDR3 in amino acids: CASTYPGREEAFF. The CDR3 region has the DNA TGTGCCAGTACCTACCCCGGGCGAGAGGAAGCTTTCTTT.

In this sample, this clone turned up a few times. The CDR3 here is CASSLWGQVMNTEAFF. For the CDR3, the DNA is TGTGCCAGCAGTTTATGGGGACAAGTCATGAACACTGAAGCTTTCTTT. The gene calls are TRBV28 and TRBJ1-1, with a tentative D call TRBD1 (6 bases). The V end lost 0 bases, the J end lost 0 bases, and 11 bases lay between the germline ends. Looked up from germline, CDR1 is MDHEN and CDR2 is SYDVKM. The CDR3 covers 16 residues.

This clone was found a few times. Here the CDR3 reads CASGKDRGRGEKLFF. In DNA form, the CDR3 reads TGCGCCAGCGGCAAAGACAGGGGAAGAGGTGAAAAACTGTTTTTT. V is TRBV5-1 and J is TRBJ1-4; the match to TRBD1 covers 8 bases. CDR1 and CDR2 from the germline V gene are SGHRS and YFSETQ. J gave up 7 bases and V 7 bases, and 12 bases lay outside the gene matches. The CDR3 has 15 amino acids.

The V gene is TRBV7-2, the J gene TRBJ2-1; 8 bases agree with TRBD2. From germline, CDR1 is SGHTA and CDR2 FQGNSA. The V gene end was trimmed by 5 bases and the J gene end by 9 bases; junction bases not matched to a gene: 6. The CDR3 extends over 13 amino acids. The CDR3 spells CASSISGKAEQFF. DNA for the CDR3: TGTGCCAGCAGCATTAGCGGGAAAGCTGAGCAGTTCTTC.

This sequence joins TRBV9 and TRBJ2-5, with D perhaps matching TRBD2 (6 bases). This CDR3 has 14 residues. The V and J ends lost 2 bases and 5 bases respectively, with 13 bases between them. From germline, CDR1 is SGDLS and CDR2 YYNGEE. The CDR3 sequence is CASSVGGSMETQYF. The CDR3 DNA follows: TGTGCCAGCAGCGTGGGAGGCTCTATGGAGACCCAGTACTTC.

This clone was detected only a few times. This chain links TRBV29-1 with TRBJ2-7; a weak D match, TRBD2 (5 bases). Trimming removed 4 bases from V and 2 bases from J, with 9 bases in between. The CDR3 length is 12 residues. CDR1 is SQVTM, CDR2 ANQGSEA, per germline. For the CDR3, the DNA is TGCAGCGTTGGCCGGGGTACCTACGAGCAGTACTTC. This codes for CSVGRGTYEQYF.

There are a few counts of this clone. The chain joins TRBV28 to TRBJ2-3; D is ambiguous. Per germline, CDR1 MDHEN and CDR2 SYDVKM. This CDR3 is built from 14 residues. Trimming left V 6 bases short and J 1 base short, with 11 bases between. CDR3 in amino acids: CASSPLGRTDTQYF. CDR3 coding DNA: TGTGCCAGCAGCCCGCTCGGACGCACAGATACGCAGTATTTT.

The genes are TRBV6-8 and TRBJ2-3; 11 nucleotides match TRBD2. Germline V gives CDR1 MNHGY, CDR2 SAAAGT. CDR3 size: 16 residues. The V gene end was trimmed by 6 bases and the J gene end by 4 bases; junction bases not matched to a gene: 9. The CDR3 region is CASRPTSGRGADTQYF. DNA of the CDR3: TGTGCCAGCAGACCTACTAGCGGGAGAGGTGCAGATACGCAGTATTTT.

This chain joins TRBV19 and TRBJ2-2, with TRBD2 matching over 14 bases. This CDR3 has 17 amino acids. V lost 4 bases to trimming and J lost 8 bases; unmatched junction nucleotides: 9. CDR1 is LNHDA, CDR2 SQIVND, per germline (reference sequence). The CDR3 loop is CASSNSRLAGGPGELFF. As DNA, the CDR3 is TGTGCCAGTAGTAATTCTAGACTAGCGGGAGGGCCAGGGGAGCTGTTTTTT.

V and J are TRBV28 and TRBJ1-5; no reliable D call. Trimming removed 5 bases from V and 1 base from J, with 6 bases in between. Germline CDR1 reads MDHEN; CDR2 reads SYDVKM. The CDR3 sequence is 13 residues long. The CDR3 DNA follows: TGTGCCAGCAGTGTCAAGAGCAATCAGCCCCAGCATTTT. The encoded protein is CASSVKSNQPQHF.